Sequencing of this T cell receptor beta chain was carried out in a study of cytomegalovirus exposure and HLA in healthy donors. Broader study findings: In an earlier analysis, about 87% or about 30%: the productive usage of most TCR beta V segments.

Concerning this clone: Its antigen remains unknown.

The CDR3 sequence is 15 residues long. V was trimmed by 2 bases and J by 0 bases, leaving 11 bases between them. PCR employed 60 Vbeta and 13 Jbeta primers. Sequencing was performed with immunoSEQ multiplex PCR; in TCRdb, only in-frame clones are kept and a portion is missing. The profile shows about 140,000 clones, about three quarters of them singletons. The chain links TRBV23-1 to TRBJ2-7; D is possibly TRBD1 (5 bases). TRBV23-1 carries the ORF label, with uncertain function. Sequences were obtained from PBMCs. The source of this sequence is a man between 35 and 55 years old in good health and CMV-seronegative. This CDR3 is CASSQPGPISYEQYF. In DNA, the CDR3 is TGCGCCAGCAGTCAACCAGGGCCTATCTCCTACGAGCAGTACTTC.